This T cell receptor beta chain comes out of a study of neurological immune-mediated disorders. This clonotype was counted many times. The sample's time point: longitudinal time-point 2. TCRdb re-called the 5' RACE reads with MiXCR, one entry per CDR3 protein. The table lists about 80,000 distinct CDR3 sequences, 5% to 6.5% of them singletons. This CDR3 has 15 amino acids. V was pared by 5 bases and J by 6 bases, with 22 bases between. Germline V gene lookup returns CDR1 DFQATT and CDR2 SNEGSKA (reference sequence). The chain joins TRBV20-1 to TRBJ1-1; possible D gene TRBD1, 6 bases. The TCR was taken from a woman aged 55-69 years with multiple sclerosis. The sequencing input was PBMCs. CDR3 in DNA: TGCAGTGCTCTTCCTCGCGACACAGGGCGATCTGAAGCTTTCTTT. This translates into CSALPRDTGRSEAFF.